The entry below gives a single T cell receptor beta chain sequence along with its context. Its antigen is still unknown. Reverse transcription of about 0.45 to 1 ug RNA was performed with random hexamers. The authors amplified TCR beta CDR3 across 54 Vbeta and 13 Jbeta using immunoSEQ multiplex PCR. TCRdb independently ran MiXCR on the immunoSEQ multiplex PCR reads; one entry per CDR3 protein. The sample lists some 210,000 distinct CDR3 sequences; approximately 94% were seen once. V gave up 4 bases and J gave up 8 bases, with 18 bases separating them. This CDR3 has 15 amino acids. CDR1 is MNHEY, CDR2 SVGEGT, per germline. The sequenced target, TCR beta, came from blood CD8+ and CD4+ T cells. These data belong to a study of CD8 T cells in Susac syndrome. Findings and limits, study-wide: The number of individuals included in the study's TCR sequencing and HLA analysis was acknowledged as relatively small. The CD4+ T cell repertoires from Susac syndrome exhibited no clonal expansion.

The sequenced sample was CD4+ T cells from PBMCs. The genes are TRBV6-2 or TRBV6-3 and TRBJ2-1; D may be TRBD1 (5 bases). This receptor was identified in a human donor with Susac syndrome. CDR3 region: CASSSVGANFDEQFF. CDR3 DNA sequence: TGTGCCAGCAGTTCGGTAGGGGCCAATTTCGATGAGCAGTTCTTC.